This TCR beta chain stems from a study of shared clonotypes between healthy human individuals. HIV-negative, healthy adults without recent acute infections or vaccinations were the donors. Only Caucasian adults living in Nashville, Tennessee served as donors. It was across several immunoSEQ plates that each subset's genomic DNA was evenly split. Unsorted PBMC replicate PCRs used around 300 ng DNA, 25,000 to 30,000 T cell genomes. Libraries were prepared by immunoSEQ multiplex PCR; TCRdb keeps only in-frame clonotypes and omits some of them. The table has 550,000 to 600,000 clones, around 81% seen once. The CDR3 length is 20 residues.

The sequenced sample consisted of PBMCs. The chain links TRBV21-1 to TRBJ2-3; TRBD1, the D gene given by the table, was not confirmed from the DNA. TRBV21-1 is a documented pseudogene. This clonotype was sampled from a woman aged 40 to 50 in good health. Some clones in this sample may be carry-over from other donors' samples. CDR3 amino acids: CASSKVFTGTGDCRADTQYF. As DNA, the CDR3 is TGTGCCAGCAGCAAAGTCTTTACCGGGACAGGGGACTGCCGGGCAGATACGCAGTATTTT.